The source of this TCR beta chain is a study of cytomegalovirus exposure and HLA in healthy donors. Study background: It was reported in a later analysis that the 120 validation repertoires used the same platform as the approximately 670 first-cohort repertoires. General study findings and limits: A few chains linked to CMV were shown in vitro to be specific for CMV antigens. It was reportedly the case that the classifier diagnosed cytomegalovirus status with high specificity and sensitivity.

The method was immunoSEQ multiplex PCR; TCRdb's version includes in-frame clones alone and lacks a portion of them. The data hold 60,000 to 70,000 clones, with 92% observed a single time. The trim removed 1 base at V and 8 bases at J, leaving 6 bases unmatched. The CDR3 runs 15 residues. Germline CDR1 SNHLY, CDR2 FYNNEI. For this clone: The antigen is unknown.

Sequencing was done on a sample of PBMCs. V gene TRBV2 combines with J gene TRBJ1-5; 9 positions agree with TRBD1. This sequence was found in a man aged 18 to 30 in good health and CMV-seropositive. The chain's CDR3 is CASSEVRDRAKPQHF. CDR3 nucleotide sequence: TGTGCCAGCAGTGAAGTACGGGACAGGGCCAAGCCCCAGCATTTT.